A single sample gave rise to the 30 T cell receptor beta chains below, sequenced in a study of cytomegalovirus exposure and HLA in healthy donors. The study ran its PCR with 60 Vbeta and 13 Jbeta primers. Profiling relied on immunoSEQ multiplex PCR, and the TCRdb table lists in-frame clones only, not all of them. The data show 150,000 or so clones, with about 80% seen just once and 9.5% to 15% held by the top ten. The sample consisted of PBMCs. The receptors stem from a man younger than 45 in good health and CMV-seropositive.

The chain joins TRBV7-2 to TRBJ2-5, with D possibly being TRBD1 (6 bases). The CDR3 length is 15 residues. Trimming took 1 base from V and 5 from J, leaving 14 bases between them. The germline gives CDR1 SGHTA, CDR2 FQGNSA. CDR3 protein: CASSLVQGPGETQYF. The DNA for the CDR3 is TGTGCCAGCAGCTTAGTACAGGGTCCGGGGGAGACCCAGTACTTC.

The genes are TRBV7-9 and TRBJ2-2; 8 positions match TRBD1. Per germline, CDR1 SEHNR and CDR2 FQNEAQ (reference sequence). CDR3 length: 17 amino acids. V was clipped by 2 bases and J by 5 bases; unmatched bases: 10. The CDR3 DNA follows: TGTGCCAGCAGCTTACAAGGTTCAGGGGGCGCGACCGGGGAGCTGTTTTTT. Translating gives CASSLQGSGGATGELFF. Full variable domain (remainder filled in from reference TRBV7-9 and TRBJ2-2): DTGVSQNPRHKITKRGQNVTFRCDPISEHNRLYWYRQTLGQGPEFLTYFQNEAQLEKSRLLSDRFSAERPKGSFSTLEIQRTEQGDSAMYLCASSLQGSGGATGELFFGEGSRLTVL.

The chain recombines TRBV27 with TRBJ2-1; TRBD2 agrees at 9 bases. This CDR3 is 16 amino acids long. V lost 8 bases and J lost 2; bases outside the gene matches: 10. Germline CDR1 MNHEY, CDR2 SMNVEV (reference sequence). DNA for the CDR3: TGTGCCAGCTCCCGGCTATCTAGCGGGGCCTACAATGAGCAGTTCTTC. This codes for CASSRLSSGAYNEQFF.

The chain links TRBV27 to TRBJ2-5; 8 positions agree with TRBD1. Germline-derived CDR1 and CDR2 are MNHEY and SMNVEV (reference sequence). The CDR3 has 15 amino acids. The ends lost 3 bases at V and 5 bases at J; junction bases unmatched: 8. CDR3 sequence reads: CASSFVTGGVETQYF. CDR3 nucleotides: TGTGCCAGCAGTTTTGTTACAGGGGGAGTCGAGACCCAGTACTTC.

This clone appeared a single time. V gene TRBV5-1 combines with J gene TRBJ1-4; no reliable D call. Germline-derived CDR1 and CDR2 are SGHRS and YFSETQ. Trimming shortened V by 3 bases and J by 8 bases, and 14 bases separated the two germline ends. The CDR3 runs 14 residues. The CDR3 spells CASSSTGNPEKLFF. Written as DNA, the CDR3 is TGCGCCAGCAGCTCGACCGGGAACCCCGAAAAACTGTTTTTT.

The chain combines TRBV27 with TRBJ2-7, with 8 bases that match TRBD1. Germline trimming cut 3 bases from V and 3 bases from J; bases unmatched to any gene: 19. Germline loops: CDR1 MNHEY, CDR2 SMNVEV (reference sequence). The CDR3 has 19 residues. The CDR3 region has the DNA TGTGCCAGCAGTTTCCGCCATGGAATCTTGGGACAGGTGGACTACGAGCAGTACTTC. Translated, it gives CASSFRHGILGQVDYEQYF.

The chain links TRBV28 to TRBJ1-1; D call uncertain. This CDR3 is 15 amino acids long. V was trimmed by 7 bases and J by 4 bases, leaving 19 bases between them. Germline CDR1 and CDR2: MDHEN and SYDVKM. CDR3 protein: CASKESGRETTEAFF. CDR3 DNA sequence: TGTGCCAGCAAGGAGTCGGGCCGGGAGACCACTGAAGCTTTCTTT.

V and J are TRBV7-3 and TRBJ2-3; D is perhaps TRBD1 (5 bases). Germline V gene data show CDR1 as SGHTA and CDR2 as FQGTGA. The CDR3 runs 15 residues. Written as DNA, the CDR3 is TGTGTCGTAGGCGAATCAGGGATACCCACAGATACGCAGTATTTT. It encodes CVVGESGIPTDTQYF.

The chain combines TRBV7-8 with TRBJ1-5, with unresolved D. Germline V gives CDR1 SGHVS, CDR2 FQNEAQ. The CDR3 is made up of 18 amino acids. With 2 bases removed from V and 5 bases from J, the gap between germline ends came to 22 bases. CDR3 in amino acids: CASSLSPPGSRRHQPQHF. Here the CDR3 DNA reads TGTGCCAGCAGCTTAAGCCCTCCTGGGTCCCGGAGGCATCAGCCCCAGCATTTT.

The chain couples TRBV5-1 to TRBJ2-5; the D is unclear. CDR3 size: 14 residues. Trimming removed 0 bases at V and 7 bases at J, with 13 bases between. From germline, CDR1 is SGHRS and CDR2 YFSETQ. The CDR3, as DNA: TGCGCCAGCAGCTTGGCCGATACCCCGGGGACCCAGTACTTC. Residues: CASSLADTPGTQYF. Supplemented by reference TRBV5-1 and TRBJ2-5, the full variable domain reads KAGVTQTPRYLIKTRGQQVTLSCSPISGHRSVSWYQQTPGQGLQFLFEYFSETQRNKGNFPGRFSGRQFSNSRSEMNVSTLELGDSALYLCASSLADTPGTQYFGPGTRLLVL.

CDR3 amino acids: CASSLMTGETYEQYF. CDR3 nucleotide sequence: TGCGCCAGCAGCTTGATGACAGGTGAAACCTACGAGCAGTACTTC. This chain connects TRBV5-1 to TRBJ2-7; maybe TRBD1 (6 bases). This CDR3 comprises 15 residues. Germline values: CDR1 SGHRS, CDR2 YFSETQ. V dropped 1 base and J dropped 2 bases, with 13 bases sitting between them.

V is TRBV7-2 and J is TRBJ2-7, with 8 positions matching TRBD1. Germline CDR1 and CDR2: SGHTA and FQGNSA. The CDR3 has 15 residues. After removal of 1 base from V and 3 bases from J, the junction contained 5 bases not matched to a gene. CDR3 amino acids: CASSLGTGLGYEQYF. The CDR3 DNA follows: TGTGCCAGCAGCTTAGGGACAGGGTTAGGCTACGAGCAGTACTTC.

As regards this clone: Other DNA sequences in this specimen translate into the identical CDR3. V usage is TRBV27 and J usage is TRBJ1-2, with a weak D call TRBD1 (6 bases). V lost 3 bases and J lost 4, with 9 bases in between. This CDR3 is 13 amino acids long. Germline lookup yields CDR1 MNHEY and CDR2 SMNVEV (reference sequence). The CDR3 is CASSLTGSYGYTF. In DNA, the CDR3 is TGTGCCAGCAGTTTGACAGGTTCCTATGGCTACACCTTC.

This clone was seen a few times. The gene calls are TRBV27 and TRBJ2-7, with 10 bases fitting TRBD1. The ends lost 4 bases at V and 3 bases at J; junction bases unmatched: 3. There are 14 residues in the CDR3. CDR1 and CDR2 (germline): MNHEY, SMNVEV (reference sequence). CDR3 in amino acids: CASSSGTGDYEQYF. The CDR3 DNA is TGTGCCAGCAGTTCAGGGACAGGGGACTACGAGCAGTACTTC.

This clone was seen once. V gene TRBV15 combines with J gene TRBJ2-7, with 12 positions matching TRBD1. V dropped 3 bases and J dropped 4; count of bases not matched to a gene: 10. Germline CDR1 is LNHNV and CDR2 is YYDKDF (reference sequence). The CDR3 length is 17 residues. CDR3 nucleotides: TGTGCCACCAGCAGGCCGTCAGGGGACAGGGGGCGATACGAGCAGTACTTC. Its translation: CATSRPSGDRGRYEQYF.

This clone was observed a handful of times. V is TRBV5-1 and J is TRBJ2-3; D may be TRBD1 (5 bases). V lost 0 bases to trimming and J lost 6 bases, with 17 bases between them. Looked up from germline, CDR1 is SGHRS and CDR2 is YFSETQ. The CDR3 has 16 amino acids. The CDR3 reads CASSLAVSQGGDTQYF. In DNA, the CDR3 is TGCGCCAGCAGCTTGGCCGTTTCGCAGGGCGGCGATACGCAGTATTTT.

This chain links TRBV30 with TRBJ2-7; TRBD2 matches 13 bases. V trimming: 3 bases; J trimming: 4 bases; junction bases outside the gene matches: 12. Germline V lookup: CDR1 GTSNPN, CDR2 SVGIG (reference sequence). The CDR3 is 17 amino acids. CDR3 sequence (DNA): TGTGCCTGGAGAAGGGGATGGGGACTAGCGGGAATTTACGAGCAGTACTTC. The encoded protein is CAWRRGWGLAGIYEQYF. Full variable domain (remainder filled in from reference TRBV30 and TRBJ2-7): SQTIHQWPATLVQPVGSPLSLECTVEGTSNPNLYWYRQAAGRGLQLLFYSVGIGQISSEVPQNLSASRPQDRQFILSSKKLLLSDSGFYLCAWRRGWGLAGIYEQYFGPGTRLTVT.

The chain is built from TRBV7-2 and TRBJ2-3; the D gene is possibly TRBD2 (7 bases). Germline loops: CDR1 SGHTA, CDR2 FQGNSA. This CDR3 is 15 amino acids long. Deletions cut 6 bases from V and 2 bases from J, with 15 bases between. The CDR3 protein is CASSKGGLFTDTQYF. The DNA of the CDR3 is TGTGCCAGCAGTAAGGGGGGGCTTTTCACAGATACGCAGTATTTT.

The rearrangement uses TRBV5-4 and TRBJ2-7; D perhaps matches TRBD2 (5 bases). V gave up 4 bases and J gave up 2 bases, with 19 bases separating them. CDR3 length: 16 amino acids. Germline CDR1 is SGHNT and CDR2 is YYREEE (reference sequence). In nucleotides, the CDR3 is TGTGCCAGCAGCCTGGCGGGTGCGTACACAACCTACGAGCAGTACTTC. Its protein is CASSLAGAYTTYEQYF. The entire variable domain, with the rest obtained from reference TRBV5-4 and TRBJ2-7, is as follows: ETGVTQSPTHLIKTRGQQVTLRCSSQSGHNTVSWYQQALGQGPQFIFQYYREEENGRGNFPPRFSGLQFPNYSSELNVNALELDDSALYLCASSLAGAYTTYEQYFGPGTRLTVT.

This sequence joins TRBV7-9 and TRBJ2-3, with a tentative D call TRBD2 (5 bases). This CDR3 is 14 amino acids long. Germline loops: CDR1 SEHNR, CDR2 FQNEAQ (reference sequence). The germline V and J ends were trimmed by 0 bases and 3 bases, with 7 bases remaining between them. DNA for the CDR3: TGTGCCAGCAGCTTAGCCTCGGGGACAGATACGCAGTATTTT. Translation: CASSLASGTDTQYF.

The chain joins TRBV7-8 to TRBJ2-7; no clear D gene. From germline, CDR1 is SGHVS and CDR2 FQNEAQ. The CDR3 runs 14 residues. The V end lost 1 base, the J end lost 3 bases, and 10 bases lay between the germline ends. CDR3 coding DNA: TGTGCCAGCAGCTTAGGCGGCTGGAGCTACGAGCAGTACTTC. Protein product: CASSLGGWSYEQYF.

The chain is built from TRBV10-3 and TRBJ1-3; D gene unclear. The germline CDR1 and CDR2 sequences are ENHRY and SYGVKD. This CDR3 region has 13 residues. V lost 0 bases, J lost 3 bases, and 3 bases lay in between. This CDR3 is CAISESGGNTIYF. As DNA, the CDR3 is TGTGCCATCAGTGAGTCCGGTGGAAACACCATATATTTT.

The J gene is TRBJ2-2, the V gene TRBV27; TRBD2 is a possible D gene (6 bases). The CDR3 has 15 residues. The germline gives CDR1 MNHEY, CDR2 SMNVEV (reference sequence). The V and J ends lost 8 bases and 5 bases respectively, with 18 bases between them. The CDR3 protein is CASRLVVFETGELFF. The CDR3 DNA sequence: TGTGCCAGCCGACTAGTGGTTTTCGAGACCGGGGAGCTGTTTTTT.

The V and J genes are TRBV6-1 and TRBJ2-3, with 9 bases lining up with TRBD1. The CDR3 is made up of 15 amino acids. Losses at the gene ends were 5 bases for V and 3 bases for J; bases not matched to a gene: 6. CDR1 and CDR2 from the germline V gene are MNHNS and SASEGT. The CDR3 DNA reads as TGTGCCAGCAGTCCCGGACAGGGGAGGACAGATACGCAGTATTTT. Protein: CASSPGQGRTDTQYF.

Concerning this clone: Other DNA sequences within the sample encode an identical CDR3. The chain uses TRBV5-6 and TRBJ2-3, with unresolved D. This CDR3 is built from 14 residues. Trimming took 0 bases from V and 0 from J, leaving 5 bases between them. Germline assignment: CDR1 SGHDT and CDR2 YYEEEE. The CDR3 loop is CASSLGTSTDTQYF. The CDR3, as DNA: TGTGCCAGCAGCTTGGGAACTAGCACAGATACGCAGTATTTT.

J is TRBJ2-7 and V is TRBV19; weak D call: TRBD2 (5 bases). The germline CDR1 and CDR2 sequences are LNHDA and SQIVND (reference sequence). This CDR3 contains 13 residues. V was clipped by 0 bases and J by 5 bases, with 8 bases between them. The CDR3 DNA reads TGTGCCAGTAGTATAGATTCCGGGGACGAGCAGTACTTC. It is translated as CASSIDSGDEQYF.

The chain combines TRBV20-1 with TRBJ1-1, with no clear D. The V end was cut by 4 bases, the J end by 1 base, with 4 bases between. Germline-derived CDR1 and CDR2 are DFQATT and SNEGSKA (reference sequence). CDR3 length: 11 residues. The CDR3 spells CSANRNTEAFF. For the CDR3, the DNA is TGCAGTGCTAACAGGAACACTGAAGCTTTCTTT.

This clone was seen a handful of times. The chain couples TRBV5-1 to TRBJ2-3; maybe TRBD2 (6 bases). Germline CDR1 and CDR2: SGHRS and YFSETQ. V lost 3 bases and J 5 bases, leaving 13 bases between the germline ends. The CDR3 is 14 amino acids. CDR3 amino acids: CASSWRRVQDTQYF. The CDR3 coding sequence is TGCGCCAGCAGCTGGCGGAGGGTTCAAGATACGCAGTATTTT.

This clone has only one observation. The junction and the germline gene differ at one end; a read error may be behind it. V usage is TRBV7-9 and J usage is TRBJ2-7, with a possible D match to TRBD1 (7 bases). This CDR3 is 14 amino acids long. Germline values: CDR1 SEHNR, CDR2 FQNEAQ (reference sequence). CDR3 amino acids: CSSSLQGGPYEQYF. CDR3 DNA sequence: TGTTCCAGCAGCTTGCAGGGGGGCCCTTACGAGCAGTACTTC.

V gene TRBV5-1 combines with J gene TRBJ2-1; a possible D gene is TRBD2 (5 bases). V lost 4 bases and J 7 bases, leaving 15 bases between the germline ends. Germline CDR1 is SGHRS and CDR2 is YFSETQ. This CDR3 comprises 14 residues. The CDR3 spells CASSVGFPGNEQFF. CDR3 DNA sequence: TGCGCCAGCAGCGTGGGCTTCCCGGGGAATGAGCAGTTCTTC.